These T cell receptor beta chains were read from a single sample in a study of OX40 agonist ivuxolimab in advanced cancers. The repertoire was sequenced with immunoSEQ multiplex PCR; TCRdb's copy has only in-frame clones and lacks some. The table shows 52,000 or so clones, with more than 85% occurring only once. The specimen was CD4+ or CD8+ T cells sorted from blood, collected in a trial of the OX40 agonist ivuxolimab. These receptors originate from an adult with an advanced solid tumor such as melanoma, head and neck, liver or kidney cancer. Each CDR3 is given without its conserved first and last residue. D genes are given only for firm matches. Not all rows give a size; the values are once, few, many and, for expanded clones, a class.

D gene: -; V gene: TRBV15; clone size: -; CDR3 protein: ATSFRTGNTIY
D gene: TRBD2; V gene: TRBV4-1; clone size: -; CDR3 protein: ASSDGTSGLYEQY
D gene: -; V gene: TRBV4-1; clone size: -; CDR3 protein: ASSQARRPYEQY
D gene: TRBD1; V gene: TRBV7-8; clone size: -; CDR3 protein: ASSLGSGQVYNEQF
D gene: TRBD1; V gene: TRBV7-6; clone size: -; CDR3 protein: ASSLWGSSGQGGHEQY
D gene: -; V gene: TRBV4-3; clone size: -; CDR3 protein: ASSQVARFDGVNEQF
D gene: -; V gene: TRBV13; clone size: -; CDR3 protein: ASSPRGAYEQY
D gene: -; V gene: TRBV29-1; clone size: -; CDR3 protein: SVETRANYGYT
D gene: TRBD2; V gene: TRBV7-3; clone size: -; CDR3 protein: ASSTLAGGGNEQF
D gene: TRBD1; V gene: TRBV4-1; clone size: -; CDR3 protein: ASSQVFNEAGGGYEQY
D gene: -; V gene: TRBV7-9; clone size: -; CDR3 protein: ASSLIPFEAF
D gene: TRBD1; V gene: TRBV11-2; clone size: few; CDR3 protein: ASSLAGQSEQF
D gene: -; V gene: TRBV28; clone size: -; CDR3 protein: ASSFEISTDTQY
D gene: -; V gene: TRBV27; clone size: -; CDR3 protein: ASSLGGQSYQETQY
D gene: TRBD1; V gene: TRBV28; clone size: -; CDR3 protein: ASMLSGTGVVDTQY
D gene: -; V gene: TRBV4-1; clone size: -; CDR3 protein: ASSQITFDNEQF
D gene: -; V gene: TRBV4-2; clone size: -; CDR3 protein: ASSQDKGSRRLNTEAF
D gene: -; V gene: TRBV19; clone size: -; CDR3 protein: ASSAWGPGELF
D gene: -; V gene: TRBV4-3; clone size: -; CDR3 protein: ASSQDISFEQY
D gene: -; V gene: TRBV7-6; clone size: -; CDR3 protein: ASSPFVKGEDEQF
D gene: -; V gene: TRBV9; clone size: -; CDR3 protein: ASSTSPYEQY
D gene: -; V gene: TRBV9; clone size: -; CDR3 protein: ASGKGGDTQY
D gene: -; V gene: TRBV7-8; clone size: -; CDR3 protein: ASSLILGTEAF
D gene: -; V gene: TRBV28; clone size: -; CDR3 protein: ASSPLIGLTDTQY
D gene: -; V gene: TRBV13; clone size: -; CDR3 protein: ASSVQTRVEKLF
D gene: TRBD1; V gene: TRBV29-1; clone size: -; CDR3 protein: SVRRQGSDRIDEQY
D gene: TRBD1; V gene: TRBV19; clone size: -; CDR3 protein: ATLGQDREFGYYGYT
D gene: -; V gene: TRBV9; clone size: -; CDR3 protein: ASSPQTVSTDTQY
D gene: TRBD1; V gene: TRBV7-6; clone size: -; CDR3 protein: ASSINGQGGTEAF
D gene: TRBD2; V gene: TRBV9; clone size: -; CDR3 protein: ASSVASGAYNEQF
D gene: -; V gene: TRBV4-3; clone size: once; CDR3 protein: ASSQENSAPALGTQY
D gene: TRBD1; V gene: TRBV5-1; clone size: -; CDR3 protein: ASSSAGTGTYEQY
D gene: -; V gene: TRBV6-4; clone size: -; CDR3 protein: ASSDSGAADTQY